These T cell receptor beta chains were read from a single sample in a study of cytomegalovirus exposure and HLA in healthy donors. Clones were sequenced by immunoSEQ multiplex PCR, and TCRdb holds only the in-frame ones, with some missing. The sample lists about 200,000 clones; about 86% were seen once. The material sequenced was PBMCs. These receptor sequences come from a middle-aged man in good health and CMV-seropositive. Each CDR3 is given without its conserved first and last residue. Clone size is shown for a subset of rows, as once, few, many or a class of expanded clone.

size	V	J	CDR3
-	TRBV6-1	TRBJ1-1	ASSEVGGKAF
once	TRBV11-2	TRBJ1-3	ASSRTGVRNTIY
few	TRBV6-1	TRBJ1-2	ASSEAQNYGYT
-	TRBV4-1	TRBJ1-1	ASSQLWTGSTEAF
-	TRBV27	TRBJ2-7	ASSTGSSYEQY
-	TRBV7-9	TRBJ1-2	SSIRDSYGYT
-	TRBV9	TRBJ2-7	ASSVSTGYEQY
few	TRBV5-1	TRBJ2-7	ASSKTTGGYEQY
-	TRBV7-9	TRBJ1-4	ASSLFNMEKLF
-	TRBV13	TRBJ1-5	ASSLGLGQPQH
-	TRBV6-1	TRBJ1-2	ASSEKGGGYAP
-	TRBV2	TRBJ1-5	ASSTTRGQPQH
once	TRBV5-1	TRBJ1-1	ASSLTAGGTEAF
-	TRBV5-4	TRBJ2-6	ASSLELAGAGANVLT
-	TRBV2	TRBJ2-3	ATPPARGGRPLSTDTQY
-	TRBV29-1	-	SVPATSGRYYEQY
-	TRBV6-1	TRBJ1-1	ASILRVAENTEAF
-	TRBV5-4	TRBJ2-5	ASSLGGGQETQY
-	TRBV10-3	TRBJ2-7	AISESGGQANEQY
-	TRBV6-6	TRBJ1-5	ASSPGTGAAQPQH
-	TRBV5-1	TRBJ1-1	ASSFSDRFQSEAF
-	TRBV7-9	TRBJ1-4	ASSLIHGLVNEKLF
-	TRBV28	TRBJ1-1	ASSDRGPRTEAF
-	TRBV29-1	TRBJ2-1	SVVFLGRGEQF
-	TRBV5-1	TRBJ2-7	ASSPSPGQGNEQY
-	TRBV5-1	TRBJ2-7	ASSLVGSGPPYEQY
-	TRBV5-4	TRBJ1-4	ASSLLLNEEKLF
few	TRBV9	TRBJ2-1	ASSVAQRGDEQF
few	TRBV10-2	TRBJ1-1	ASSVRAPDTEAF
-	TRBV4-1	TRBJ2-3	ASSQGQGKGTDTQY
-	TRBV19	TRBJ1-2	ASTEGGQVYGYT
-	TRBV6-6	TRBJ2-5	ASSYSTGEKTQY
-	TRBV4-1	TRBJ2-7	ASSHATGTPRREQY
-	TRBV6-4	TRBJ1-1	ASRPGQGRRNTEAF
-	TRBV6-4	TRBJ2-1	ASKESATYNEQF
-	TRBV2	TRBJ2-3	ASSGRERTDTQY
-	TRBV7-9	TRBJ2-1	SSSLGGSYNEQF
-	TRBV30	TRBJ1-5	AWSLRGGFNQPQH
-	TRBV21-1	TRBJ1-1	ASSKDRGTGLQNTEAF
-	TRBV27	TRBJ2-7	ASSLSQGPYEQY
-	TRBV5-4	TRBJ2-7	ASSLEVQSNYEQY
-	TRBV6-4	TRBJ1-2	ASSESGTYGYT
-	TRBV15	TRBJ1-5	ATSRDSNTGSGNQPQH
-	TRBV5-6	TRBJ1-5	ASSLGGGSSNQPQH
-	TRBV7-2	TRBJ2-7	ASSNSRHEQY
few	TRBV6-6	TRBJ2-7	ASSLAGGIYEQY
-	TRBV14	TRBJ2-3	ASSRTSGTFGAQY
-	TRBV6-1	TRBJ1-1	ASSDRGTTEAF
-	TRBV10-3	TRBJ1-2	AISPTGGDYGYT
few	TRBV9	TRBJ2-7	ASSVGIIGLGSYYEQY
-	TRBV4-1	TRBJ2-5	ASSPRERELRKTQY
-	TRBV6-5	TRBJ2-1	ASSAPGLGSYEQF
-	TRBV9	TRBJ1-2	ASSVGVLAGQEGYT